This paragraph reports one T cell receptor (beta chain). The antigen is not known. The CDR3 totals 15 residues. V gave up 5 bases and J gave up 7 bases; unmatched junction bases: 11. The germline V gene has CDR1 SNHLY and CDR2 FYNNEI. The source of the sample is a study of long-term antiretroviral therapy in people with HIV. Regarding the study as a whole: ART-treated samples gained diversity yet remained below transplant donor controls.

With survey level as its setting, the immunoSEQ assay was v3.0. This table comes from immunoSEQ multiplex PCR, and its TCRdb copy is limited to in-frame clones, with some not included. The repertoire holds about 21,000 clones, with more than 75% as singletons. The sequence derives from a man younger than 35 with HIV. Sequencing used unsorted PBMCs, obtained 0.2 years before starting antiretroviral therapy. The rearrangement links TRBV2 to TRBJ1-2; 9 bases match TRBD1. The CDR3 spells CASSSLRDREGGYTF. CDR3 DNA sequence: TGTGCCAGCAGTTCGCTCCGGGACAGGGAAGGTGGCTACACCTTC.